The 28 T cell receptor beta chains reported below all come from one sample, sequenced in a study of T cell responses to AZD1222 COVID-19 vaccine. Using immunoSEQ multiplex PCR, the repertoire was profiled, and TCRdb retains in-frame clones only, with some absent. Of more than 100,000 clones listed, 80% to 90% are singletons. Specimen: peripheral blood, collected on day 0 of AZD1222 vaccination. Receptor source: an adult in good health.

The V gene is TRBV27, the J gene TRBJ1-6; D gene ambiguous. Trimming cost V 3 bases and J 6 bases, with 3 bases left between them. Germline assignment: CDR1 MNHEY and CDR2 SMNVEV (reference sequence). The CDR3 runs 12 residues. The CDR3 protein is CASSFFNSPLHF. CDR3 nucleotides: TGTGCCAGCAGTTTTTTTAATTCACCCCTCCACTTT.

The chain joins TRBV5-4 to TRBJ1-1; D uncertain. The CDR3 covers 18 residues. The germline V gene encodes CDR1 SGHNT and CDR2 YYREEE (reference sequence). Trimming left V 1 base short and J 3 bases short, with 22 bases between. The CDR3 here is CASSLFVYVGSTDTEAFF. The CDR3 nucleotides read TGTGCCAGCAGCTTGTTCGTTTACGTAGGGAGTACGGACACTGAAGCTTTCTTT.

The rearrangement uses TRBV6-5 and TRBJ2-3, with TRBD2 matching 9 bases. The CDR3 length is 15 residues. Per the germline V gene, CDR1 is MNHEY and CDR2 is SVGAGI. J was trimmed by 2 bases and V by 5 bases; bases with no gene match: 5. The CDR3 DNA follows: TGTGCCAGCAGTACGCGGGGGGGGTTCACAGATACGCAGTATTTT. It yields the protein CASSTRGGFTDTQYF.

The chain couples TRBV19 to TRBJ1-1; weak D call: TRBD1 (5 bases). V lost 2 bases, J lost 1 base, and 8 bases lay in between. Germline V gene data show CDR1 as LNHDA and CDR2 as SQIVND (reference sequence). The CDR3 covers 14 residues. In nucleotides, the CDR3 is TGTGCCAGTAGTATAAGCGACAGGAACACTGAAGCTTTCTTT. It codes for CASSISDRNTEAFF.

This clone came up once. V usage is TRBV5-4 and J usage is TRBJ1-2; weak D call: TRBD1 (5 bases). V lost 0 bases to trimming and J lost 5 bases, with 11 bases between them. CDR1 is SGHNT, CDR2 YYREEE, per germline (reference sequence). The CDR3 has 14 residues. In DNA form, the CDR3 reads TGTGCCAGCAGCTTGGCCGGGACTCAGTATGGCTACACCTTC. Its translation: CASSLAGTQYGYTF. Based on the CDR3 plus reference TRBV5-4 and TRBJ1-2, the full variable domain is ETGVTQSPTHLIKTRGQQVTLRCSSQSGHNTVSWYQQALGQGPQFIFQYYREEENGRGNFPPRFSGLQFPNYSSELNVNALELDDSALYLCASSLAGTQYGYTFGSGTRLTVV.

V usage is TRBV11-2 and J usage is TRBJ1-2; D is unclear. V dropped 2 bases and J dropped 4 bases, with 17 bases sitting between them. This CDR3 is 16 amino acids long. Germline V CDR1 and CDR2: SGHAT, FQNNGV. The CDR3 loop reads CASSLSAVGGIYGYTF. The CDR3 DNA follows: TGTGCCAGCAGCTTATCAGCGGTAGGAGGGATCTATGGCTACACCTTC.

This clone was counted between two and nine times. The CDR3 spells CASSQEGSGGDNEQFF. The CDR3 bases are TGCGCCAGCAGCCAAGAGGGGAGCGGGGGGGACAATGAGCAGTTCTTC. The chain is built from TRBV4-1 and TRBJ2-1; TRBD2 matches 10 bases. Germline CDR1 reads MGHRA; CDR2 reads YSYEKL. The ends lost 0 bases at V and 5 bases at J; junction bases unmatched: 4. The CDR3 spans 16 residues.

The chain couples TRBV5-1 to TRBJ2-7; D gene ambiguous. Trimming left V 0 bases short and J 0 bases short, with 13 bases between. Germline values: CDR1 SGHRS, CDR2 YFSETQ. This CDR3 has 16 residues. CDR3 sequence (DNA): TGCGCCAGCAGCTTGGGTGGGGTCCTGGTCTCCTACGAGCAGTACTTC. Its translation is CASSLGGVLVSYEQYF. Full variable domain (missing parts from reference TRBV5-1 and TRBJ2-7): KAGVTQTPRYLIKTRGQQVTLSCSPISGHRSVSWYQQTPGQGLQFLFEYFSETQRNKGNFPGRFSGRQFSNSRSEMNVSTLELGDSALYLCASSLGGVLVSYEQYFGPGTRLTVT.

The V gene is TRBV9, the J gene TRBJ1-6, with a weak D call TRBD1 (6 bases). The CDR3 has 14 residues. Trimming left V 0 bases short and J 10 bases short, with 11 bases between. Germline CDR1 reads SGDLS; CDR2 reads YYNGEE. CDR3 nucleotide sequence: TGTGCCAGCAGCGTAGGGGGGGCGATGTCACCCCTCCACTTT. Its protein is CASSVGGAMSPLHF. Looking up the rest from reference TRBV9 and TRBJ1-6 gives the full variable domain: DSGVTQTPKHLITATGQRVTLRCSPRSGDLSVYWYQQSLDQGLQFLIQYYNGEERAKGNILERFSAQQFPDLHSELNLSSLELGDSALYFCASSVGGAMSPLHFGNGTRLTVT.

CDR3 DNA: TGTGCCAGCAGCTTGGCAGGAGGAACCAAGGAGACCCAGTACTTC. Translated, it gives CASSLAGGTKETQYF. The chain carries TRBV5-4 and TRBJ2-5; the D gene is possibly TRBD2 (5 bases). CDR1 is SGHNT, CDR2 YYREEE, per germline (reference sequence). V lost 0 bases to trimming and J lost 5 bases, with 14 bases between them. This CDR3 has 15 residues.

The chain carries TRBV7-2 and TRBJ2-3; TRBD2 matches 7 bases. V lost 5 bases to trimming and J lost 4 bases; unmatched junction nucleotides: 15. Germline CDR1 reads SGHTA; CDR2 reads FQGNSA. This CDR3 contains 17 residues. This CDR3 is CASSKRLAPRGADTQYF. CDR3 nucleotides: TGTGCCAGCAGCAAACGACTAGCCCCTCGAGGCGCAGATACGCAGTATTTT. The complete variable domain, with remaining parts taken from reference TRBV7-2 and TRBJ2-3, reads GAGVSQSPSNKVTEKGKDVELRCDPISGHTALYWYRQSLGQGLEFLIYFQGNSAPDKSGLPSDRFSAERTGGSVSTLTIQRTQQEDSAVYLCASSKRLAPRGADTQYFGPGTRLTVL.

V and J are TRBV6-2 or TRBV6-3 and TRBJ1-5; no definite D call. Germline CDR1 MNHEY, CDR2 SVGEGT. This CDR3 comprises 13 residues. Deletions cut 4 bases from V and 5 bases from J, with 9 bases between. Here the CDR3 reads CASSSAGYQPQHF. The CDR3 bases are TGTGCCAGCAGTTCTGCTGGGTATCAGCCCCAGCATTTT.

The CDR3 loop is CASYSGSYNSPLHF. In DNA form, the CDR3 reads TGTGCCAGTTACAGCGGCTCCTATAATTCACCCCTCCACTTT. The chain carries TRBV19 and TRBJ1-6; D uncertain. V was trimmed by 8 bases and J by 0 bases, leaving 8 bases between them. The CDR3 length is 14 residues. Germline assignment: CDR1 LNHDA and CDR2 SQIVND (reference sequence).

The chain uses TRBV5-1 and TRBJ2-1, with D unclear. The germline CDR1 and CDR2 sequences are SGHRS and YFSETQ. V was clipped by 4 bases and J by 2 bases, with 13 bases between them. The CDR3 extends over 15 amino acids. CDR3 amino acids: CASSPRPITYNEQFF. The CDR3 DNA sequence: TGCGCCAGCAGCCCAAGACCGATAACCTACAATGAGCAGTTCTTC.

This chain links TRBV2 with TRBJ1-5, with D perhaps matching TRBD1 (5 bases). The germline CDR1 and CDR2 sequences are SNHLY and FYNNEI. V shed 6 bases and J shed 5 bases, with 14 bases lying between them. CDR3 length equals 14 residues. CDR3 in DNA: TGTGCCAGCAGGACTCCGACAGACCATCAGCCCCAGCATTTT. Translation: CASRTPTDHQPQHF.

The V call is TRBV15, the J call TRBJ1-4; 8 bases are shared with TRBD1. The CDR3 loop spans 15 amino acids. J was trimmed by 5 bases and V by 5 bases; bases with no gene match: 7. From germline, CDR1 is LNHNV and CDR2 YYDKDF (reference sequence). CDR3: CATSLAGTGNEKLFF. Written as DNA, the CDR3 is TGTGCCACCAGCTTGGCCGGGACAGGAAATGAAAAACTGTTTTTT.

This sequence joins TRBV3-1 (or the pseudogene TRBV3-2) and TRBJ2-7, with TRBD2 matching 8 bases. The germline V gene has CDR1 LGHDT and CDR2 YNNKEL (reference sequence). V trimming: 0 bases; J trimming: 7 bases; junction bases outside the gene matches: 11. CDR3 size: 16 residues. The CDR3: CASSQDSGGGKYEQYF. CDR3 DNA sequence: TGTGCCAGCAGCCAAGATTCTGGCGGGGGGAAATATGAGCAGTACTTC.

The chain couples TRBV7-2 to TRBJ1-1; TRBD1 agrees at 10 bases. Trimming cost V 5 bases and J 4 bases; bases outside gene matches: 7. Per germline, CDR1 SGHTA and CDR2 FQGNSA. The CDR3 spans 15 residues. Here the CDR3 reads CASSPWTGGGTEAFF. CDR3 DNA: TGTGCCAGCAGCCCGTGGACAGGGGGAGGCACTGAAGCTTTCTTT. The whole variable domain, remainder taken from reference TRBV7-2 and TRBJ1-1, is GAGVSQSPSNKVTEKGKDVELRCDPISGHTALYWYRQSLGQGLEFLIYFQGNSAPDKSGLPSDRFSAERTGGSVSTLTIQRTQQEDSAVYLCASSPWTGGGTEAFFGQGTRLTVV.

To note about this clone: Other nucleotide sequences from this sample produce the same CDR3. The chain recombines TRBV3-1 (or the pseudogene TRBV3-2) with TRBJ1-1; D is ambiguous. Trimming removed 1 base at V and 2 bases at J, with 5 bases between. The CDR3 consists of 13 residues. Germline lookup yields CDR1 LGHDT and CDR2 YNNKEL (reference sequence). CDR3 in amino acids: CASSQGGNTEAFF. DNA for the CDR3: TGTGCCAGCAGCCAAGGGGGAAACACTGAAGCTTTCTTT.

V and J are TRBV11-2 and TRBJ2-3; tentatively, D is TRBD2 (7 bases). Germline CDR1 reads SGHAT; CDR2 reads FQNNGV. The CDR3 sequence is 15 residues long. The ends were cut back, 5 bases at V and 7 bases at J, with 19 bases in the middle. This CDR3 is CASSPGGRAGYTQYF. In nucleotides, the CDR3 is TGTGCCAGCAGCCCCGGGGGGCGGGCGGGATATACGCAGTATTTT.

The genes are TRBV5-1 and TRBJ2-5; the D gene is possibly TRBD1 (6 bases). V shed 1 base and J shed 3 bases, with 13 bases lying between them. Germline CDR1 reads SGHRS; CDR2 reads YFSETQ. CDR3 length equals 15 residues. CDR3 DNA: TGCGCCAGCAGCTTGAATGGGGGCTGGGAAGAGACCCAGTACTTC. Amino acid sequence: CASSLNGGWEETQYF.

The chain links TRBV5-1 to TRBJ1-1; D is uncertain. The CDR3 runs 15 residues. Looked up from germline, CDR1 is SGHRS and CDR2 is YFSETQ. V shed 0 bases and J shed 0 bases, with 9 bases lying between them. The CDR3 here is CASSLDLGMNTEAFF. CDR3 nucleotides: TGCGCCAGCAGCTTGGATCTGGGGATGAACACTGAAGCTTTCTTT.

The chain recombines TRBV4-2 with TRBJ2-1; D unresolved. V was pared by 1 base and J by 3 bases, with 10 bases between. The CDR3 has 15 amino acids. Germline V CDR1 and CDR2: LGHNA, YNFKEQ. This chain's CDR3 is CASSQVESYYNEQFF. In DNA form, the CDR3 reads TGTGCCAGCAGCCAAGTGGAATCCTACTACAATGAGCAGTTCTTC.

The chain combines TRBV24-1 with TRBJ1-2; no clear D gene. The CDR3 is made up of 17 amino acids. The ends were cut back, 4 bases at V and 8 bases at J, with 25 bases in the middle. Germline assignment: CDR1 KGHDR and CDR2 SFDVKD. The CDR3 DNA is TGTGCCACCAGTGAGTTCAACCCCCTAGGGCAGTCTCAAGGCTACACCTTC. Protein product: CATSEFNPLGQSQGYTF.

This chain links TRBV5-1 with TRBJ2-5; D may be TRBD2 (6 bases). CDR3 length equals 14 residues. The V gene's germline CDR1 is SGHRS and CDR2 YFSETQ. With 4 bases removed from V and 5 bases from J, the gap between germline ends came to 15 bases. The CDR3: CASSVGPEGETQYF. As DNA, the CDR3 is TGCGCCAGCAGCGTTGGCCCGGAGGGGGAGACCCAGTACTTC.

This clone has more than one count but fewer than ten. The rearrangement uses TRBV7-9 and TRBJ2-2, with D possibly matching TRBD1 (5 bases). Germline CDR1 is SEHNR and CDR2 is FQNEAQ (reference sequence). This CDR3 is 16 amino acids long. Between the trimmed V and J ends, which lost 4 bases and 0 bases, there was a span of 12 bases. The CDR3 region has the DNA TGTGCCAGCAGCTCGGGCCAGGGAACGAACACCGGGGAGCTGTTTTTT. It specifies CASSSGQGTNTGELFF.

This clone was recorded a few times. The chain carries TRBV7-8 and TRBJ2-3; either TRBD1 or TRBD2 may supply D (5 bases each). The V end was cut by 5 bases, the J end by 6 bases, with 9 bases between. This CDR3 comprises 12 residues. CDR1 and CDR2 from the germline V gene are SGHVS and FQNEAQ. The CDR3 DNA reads TGTGCCAGCAGCCAGTGGGGGGATACGCAGTATTTT. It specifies CASSQWGDTQYF.

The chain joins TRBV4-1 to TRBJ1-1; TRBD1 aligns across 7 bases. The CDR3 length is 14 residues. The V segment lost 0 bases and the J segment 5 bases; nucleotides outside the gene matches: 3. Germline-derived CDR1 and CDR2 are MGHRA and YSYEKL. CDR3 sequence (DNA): TGCGCCAGCAGCCAAGACAGGGGGGTAACTGAAGCTTTCTTT. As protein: CASSQDRGVTEAFF.